One and the same sample provided the 31 T cell receptor beta chains below, sequenced in a study of blood T cells in healthy people across ages. A second about 6 to 12 cycle PCR used barcoded and J-beta primers. MiXCR, run by TCRdb on the 5' RACE reads, gives a single entry per CDR3 protein. The repertoire holds 1 million to 1.2 million distinct CDR3 sequences, 30% to 40% seen once, with roughly 13% in the top ten. Sequencing input: blood. The source of these receptors is a man aged 18 to 30 in good health.

In this sample, this clonotype turned up a few times. The chain carries TRBV27 and TRBJ1-1; TRBD1 agrees at 10 bases. The CDR3 is 13 amino acids. J gave up 10 bases and V 5 bases, and 7 bases lay outside the gene matches. CDR1 is MNHEY, CDR2 SMNVEV, per germline (reference sequence). The chain's CDR3 is CASSRETGGIAFF. CDR3 in DNA: TGTGCCAGCAGTCGTGAGACAGGGGGCATAGCTTTCTTT.

The chain links TRBV20-1 to TRBJ1-2; 10 bases line up with TRBD1. The V segment lost 3 bases and the J segment 8 bases; nucleotides outside the gene matches: 9. Germline V gene lookup returns CDR1 DFQATT and CDR2 SNEGSKA (reference sequence). The CDR3 covers 14 residues. CDR3 protein: CSARDTGTGDGYTF. The CDR3 DNA sequence: TGCAGTGCTAGGGATACCGGGACAGGGGACGGCTACACCTTC.

Only a few counts were recorded for this clonotype. The chain combines TRBV9 with TRBJ2-7, with TRBD1 identical over 11 bases. V dropped 4 bases and J dropped 6; count of bases not matched to a gene: 6. Germline V gene sequence: CDR1 SGDLS, CDR2 YYNGEE. This CDR3 comprises 14 residues. The CDR3 DNA reads as TGTGCCAGCAGCCCCCGGGACAGGGGGGCCGAGCAGTACTTC. Protein: CASSPRDRGAEQYF.

This chain uses TRBV5-1 with TRBJ2-1; 8 nucleotides line up with TRBD2. TRBJ2-7 explains the end of the DNA better; the J call may be wrong. Germline lookup yields CDR1 SGHRS and CDR2 YFSETQ. This CDR3 contains 20 residues. This CDR3 is CASSLAAGGHRLSSYNEQYF. CDR3 coding DNA: TGCGCCAGCAGCTTGGCGGCGGGGGGCCATCGGTTAAGCTCCTACAATGAGCAGTACTTC.

This clonotype has more than one count but fewer than ten. Germline is not matched at one junction end, which may reflect a read error. The chain uses TRBV29-1 and TRBJ1-2, with D hard to call. Per germline, CDR1 SQVTM and CDR2 ANQGSEA. The CDR3 contains 11 residues. The CDR3 nucleotides read TGCAGCGGGTGGCAGGACTATGGCCACACCTTC. Protein: CSGWQDYGHTF. The whole variable domain, remainder taken from reference TRBV29-1 and TRBJ1-2, is SAVISQKPSRDICQRGTSLTIQCQVDSQVTMMFWYRQQPGQSLTLIATANQGSEATYESGFVIDKFPISRPNLTFSTLTVSNMSPEDSSIYLCSGWQDYGHTFGSGTRLTVV.

The rearrangement links TRBV20-1 to TRBJ2-5; D gene unclear. The V gene's germline CDR1 is DFQATT and CDR2 SNEGSKA (reference sequence). This CDR3 is 13 amino acids long. V shed 6 bases and J shed 11 bases, with 22 bases lying between them. The CDR3 reads CSAAPTHPNEQYF. The CDR3 nucleotides read TGCAGTGCAGCCCCGACGCACCCCAATGAGCAGTACTTC.

This clonotype occurred a few times. The V call is TRBV7-2, the J call TRBJ2-1, with 8 positions matching TRBD1. The germline CDR1 and CDR2 sequences are SGHTA and FQGNSA. Trimming removed 1 base from V and 9 bases from J; junction bases left unmatched: 5. The CDR3 extends over 14 amino acids. The CDR3 is CASSLDTGTGEQFF. The CDR3 DNA reads TGTGCCAGCAGCTTAGACACCGGGACAGGTGAGCAGTTCTTC.

This chain connects TRBV2 to TRBJ2-2; D remains unclear. The CDR3 totals 15 residues. V lost 4 bases and J 4 bases, leaving 13 bases between the germline ends. Germline values: CDR1 SNHLY, CDR2 FYNNEI. The CDR3 protein is CASSVFTPGTGELFF. CDR3 nucleotide sequence: TGTGCCAGCAGTGTCTTTACACCCGGCACCGGGGAGCTGTTTTTT.

This chain uses TRBV7-9 with TRBJ2-5; 7 bases match TRBD1. CDR3 length: 14 residues. Per the germline V gene, CDR1 is SEHNR and CDR2 is FQNEAQ (reference sequence). Losses at the gene ends were 8 bases for V and 11 bases for J; bases not matched to a gene: 17. CDR3 coding DNA: TGTGCCAGCGTCGGGACAGTAGCTAACAATGAGCAGTACTTC. Its protein product is CASVGTVANNEQYF.

The table lists this clonotype with a few counts. V usage is TRBV3-1 and J usage is TRBJ2-7; TRBD1 is a possible D gene (5 bases). There are 13 residues in the CDR3. Germline V gives CDR1 LGHDT, CDR2 YNNKEL (reference sequence). The CDR3, as DNA: TGTGCTCTGTCCGGCAGGGTTAGCAACGAGCAGTACTTC. This translates into CALSGRVSNEQYF.

The chain links TRBV11-2 to TRBJ1-1, with D hard to call. Looked up from germline, CDR1 is SGHAT and CDR2 is FQNNGV. This CDR3 is built from 14 residues. Trimming left V 5 bases short and J 3 bases short, with 13 bases between. CDR3 loop: CASSPRFMDTEAFF. The CDR3 DNA follows: TGTGCCAGCAGCCCCCGATTCATGGACACTGAAGCTTTCTTT.

In the case of this clonotype: Given the absence of the conserved phenylalanine or tryptophan at the CDR3 end, a read error is likely. This chain uses TRBV7-9 with TRBJ2-5; D unclear. The V gene's germline CDR1 is SEHNR and CDR2 FQNEAQ (reference sequence). V was pared by 6 bases and J by 2 bases, with 10 bases between. CDR3 size: 13 residues. The CDR3 region has the DNA TGTGCCAGCAGTCCTCAGGATCAAGAGACCCAGTACTAC. Translated: CASSPQDQETQYY.

The chain employs TRBV3-1 and TRBJ2-7; D gene ambiguous. The CDR3 is 13 residues long. V lost 4 bases and J 2 bases, leaving 9 bases between the germline ends. Germline assignment: CDR1 LGHDT and CDR2 YNNKEL (reference sequence). CDR3 residues: CASSRYDTYEQYF. The CDR3 region has the DNA TGTGCCAGCAGCCGTTATGACACCTACGAGCAGTACTTC.

The chain recombines TRBV6-5 with TRBJ2-7; no clear D gene. The CDR3 is 12 residues long. In germline, CDR1 is MNHEY, CDR2 SVGAGI. Trimming removed 2 bases at V and 6 bases at J, with 8 bases between. In DNA, the CDR3 is TGTGCCAGCAGTTACGATCGGCGCGAGCAGTACTTC. Its protein product is CASSYDRREQYF.

V and J are TRBV9 and TRBJ2-1; 7 nucleotides agree with TRBD1. V shed 4 bases and J 7 bases; nucleotides not matched to a gene: 8. CDR3 length: 14 residues. Germline loops: CDR1 SGDLS, CDR2 YYNGEE. In DNA, the CDR3 is TGTGCCAGCAGCTCGGGGACAGTTGGGAATGAGCAGTTCTTC. Its protein is CASSSGTVGNEQFF. The entire variable domain, with the rest obtained from reference TRBV9 and TRBJ2-1, is as follows: DSGVTQTPKHLITATGQRVTLRCSPRSGDLSVYWYQQSLDQGLQFLIQYYNGEERAKGNILERFSAQQFPDLHSELNLSSLELGDSALYFCASSSGTVGNEQFFGPGTRLTVL.

This clonotype was seen only once. The junction and the germline gene differ at one end; a read error may be behind it. V is TRBV4-1 and J is TRBJ2-1; TRBD1 matches at 7 bases. CDR1 and CDR2 from the germline V gene are MGHRA and YSYEKL. The CDR3 sequence is 12 residues long. The DNA for the CDR3 is TGCACCAGCAGCCAGAGACAGGGAAGGCGGTTCTTC. Its protein is CTSSQRQGRRFF.

V is TRBV5-4 and J is TRBJ2-5, with 7 bases matching TRBD1. The J segment lost 11 bases and the V segment lost 4 bases, leaving 14 bases of the junction unmatched. Germline CDR1 reads SGHNT; CDR2 reads YYREEE (reference sequence). The CDR3 is 14 amino acids. The DNA for the CDR3 is TGTGCCAGCAGCCACAGAGACAGGGACAATGAGCAGTACTTC. Translated, it gives CASSHRDRDNEQYF.

The gene calls are TRBV2 and TRBJ2-1, with D perhaps matching TRBD1 (6 bases). V gave up 6 bases and J gave up 9 bases, with 9 bases separating them. This CDR3 has 11 amino acids. Germline lookup yields CDR1 SNHLY and CDR2 FYNNEI. The DNA of the CDR3 is TGTGCCAGCAGGGCAGGGGTTGAGCAGTTCTTC. Amino acids: CASRAGVEQFF.

This clonotype was seen only a few times. This chain connects TRBV6-1 to TRBJ2-6; D is ambiguous. Deletions cut 1 base from V and 2 bases from J, with 3 bases between. This CDR3 is 14 amino acids long. Germline values: CDR1 MNHNS, CDR2 SASEGT. DNA of the CDR3: TGTGCCAGCAGTGAAGGTCCTGGGGCCAACGTCCTGACTTTC. Its protein product is CASSEGPGANVLTF.

Notes on this clonotype: One end of the junction is discordant with germline, which a read error may explain. DNA of the CDR3: TGTGCTAGTGGTTTTACCGACAGACAGGGATCCGTCTACAATGAGCAGTTGTTC. Translating it yields CASGFTDRQGSVYNEQLF. The chain has TRBV12-5 and TRBJ2-1; TRBD1 matches at 7 bases. The CDR3 sequence is 18 residues long. Germline lookup yields CDR1 LGHNT and CDR2 FRNRAP.

The chain carries TRBV7-9 and TRBJ2-1, with D possibly being TRBD1 or TRBD2 (5 bases each). The CDR3 runs 12 residues. The germline V gene has CDR1 SEHNR and CDR2 FQNEAQ (reference sequence). V was clipped by 2 bases and J by 15 bases, with 14 bases between them. CDR3 loop: CASSLTGTSRFF. Here the CDR3 DNA reads TGTGCCAGCAGCTTAACCGGGACGTCCCGGTTCTTC.

There are a few counts of this clonotype. The gene calls are TRBV6-6 and TRBJ1-1, with TRBD1 identical over 7 bases. J gave up 6 bases and V 5 bases, and 9 bases lay outside the gene matches. Germline V gives CDR1 MNHNY, CDR2 SVGAGI (reference sequence). The CDR3 runs to 14 residues. In DNA form, the CDR3 reads TGTGCCAGCAGTACCCCAGGGGGGATCGCTGAAGCTTTCTTT. It yields the protein CASSTPGGIAEAFF.

The chain carries TRBV4-3 and TRBJ2-3; possible D gene TRBD2, 6 bases. This CDR3 has 17 residues. Trimming removed 0 bases at V and 0 bases at J, with 13 bases between. Germline V gene sequence: CDR1 LGHNA, CDR2 YSLEER. CDR3 bases: TGCGCCAGCAGCCAAGAGGCAGCGGGTGATAGCACAGATACGCAGTATTTT. This codes for CASSQEAAGDSTDTQYF.

The chain is built from TRBV5-1 and TRBJ2-1; 9 bases are shared with TRBD2. Looked up from germline, CDR1 is SGHRS and CDR2 is YFSETQ. V trimming: 2 bases; J trimming: 4 bases; junction bases outside the gene matches: 7. The CDR3 spans 16 residues. For the CDR3, the DNA is TGCGCCAGCAGCTTAATATCTAGCGGGGTATACAATGAGCAGTTCTTC. This sequence encodes CASSLISSGVYNEQFF.

The rearrangement uses TRBV9 and TRBJ2-5; D call uncertain. The CDR3 loop spans 13 amino acids. Germline lookup yields CDR1 SGDLS and CDR2 YYNGEE. V lost 3 bases and J 1 base, leaving 7 bases between the germline ends. The CDR3 nucleotides are TGTGCCAGCAGCGAGGGTTTCCAAGAGACCCAGTACTTC. Protein product: CASSEGFQETQYF.

Concerning this clonotype itself: The junction departs from the called germline gene at one end, perhaps through a read error. The chain combines TRBV3-1 with TRBJ1-2; TRBD1 matches 9 bases. This CDR3 is built from 15 residues. CDR1 LGHDT and CDR2 YNNKEL come from the germline V gene (reference sequence). The CDR3 DNA reads as TGTGCCTGCAGGGGGGACAGGGACAAAGGCTATGGCTACACCTTC. Amino acid sequence: CACRGDRDKGYGYTF.

The sample holds many counts of this clonotype. V gene TRBV20-1 combines with J gene TRBJ2-2; D possibly corresponds to TRBD2 (5 bases). Germline CDR1 is DFQATT and CDR2 is SNEGSKA (reference sequence). The CDR3 totals 12 residues. The V end lost 6 bases, the J end lost 5 bases, and 10 bases lay between the germline ends. The CDR3: CSAPGGTGELFF. The DNA of the CDR3 is TGCAGTGCCCCTGGCGGGACCGGGGAGCTGTTTTTT.

This chain joins TRBV9 and TRBJ2-1; 12 bases line up with TRBD2. J lost 11 bases, V lost 0 bases, and 3 bases had no gene match. This CDR3 has 14 amino acids. The germline gives CDR1 SGDLS, CDR2 YYNGEE. The CDR3 DNA sequence: TGTGCCAGCAGCGTAGGACTAGCGGGGGAGAAGCAGTTCTTC. It encodes CASSVGLAGEKQFF.

V and J are TRBV5-1 and TRBJ1-1, with a tentative D call TRBD1 (5 bases). The V gene lost 1 base and the J gene lost 2 bases, with 9 bases spanning the gap. The length of the CDR3 is 14 residues. Germline CDR1 is SGHRS and CDR2 is YFSETQ. CDR3 in DNA: TGCGCCAGCAGCTTGCTACAGGACAACACTGAAGCTTTCTTT. It translates to CASSLLQDNTEAFF.

The CDR3 coding sequence is TGCAGTGCCGGGGCAGGGAGTAATTCACCCCTCCACTTT. This encodes CSAGAGSNSPLHF. The chain has TRBV20-1 and TRBJ1-6; possible D gene TRBD1, 5 bases. V lost 6 bases and J 6 bases, leaving 12 bases between the germline ends. CDR1 and CDR2 (germline): DFQATT, SNEGSKA (reference sequence). The CDR3 is made up of 13 amino acids.

This clonotype was counted only a few times. The rearrangement uses TRBV7-3 and TRBJ2-1, with 8 nucleotides matching TRBD2. Trimming at V came to 0 bases and at J to 4 bases, leaving 2 bases not matched to a gene. The V gene's germline CDR1 is SGHTA and CDR2 FQGTGA. The CDR3 runs to 15 residues. CDR3 sequence reads: CASSLTASGYNEQFF. CDR3 bases: TGTGCCAGCAGCTTAACGGCTAGCGGGTACAATGAGCAGTTCTTC. The full variable domain, rest sourced from reference TRBV7-3 and TRBJ2-1, is GAGVSQTPSNKVTEKGKYVELRCDPISGHTALYWYRQSLGQGPEFLIYFQGTGAADDSGLPNDRFFAVRPEGSVSTLKIQRTERGDSAVYLCASSLTASGYNEQFFGPGTRLTVL.